This TCR beta chain was obtained from a study of immune evolution from preneoplasia to lung adenocarcinoma. Some clones are missing from TCRdb's copy, which holds only in-frame ones; the method was immunoSEQ multiplex PCR. Of 2,500 to 3,000 clones detected, 83% appear once; the ten largest clones hold about 9.2%. After removal of 1 base from V and 6 bases from J, the junction contained 2 bases not matched to a gene. The CDR3 extends over 15 amino acids. Germline lookup yields CDR1 SEHNR and CDR2 FQNEAQ (reference sequence). The clonotype originates from a person aged 70 to 79 with lung adenocarcinoma. The sample taken for sequencing was FFPE adjacent normal lung tissue. The chain employs TRBV7-9 and TRBJ2-1; TRBD2 matches at 11 bases. CDR3 residues: CASSLDGTSGNEQFF. The DNA for the CDR3 is TGTGCCAGCAGCTTAGATGGGACTAGCGGCAATGAGCAGTTCTTC.